This T cell receptor (beta chain) was sequenced in a study of T cell responses to AZD1222 COVID-19 vaccine. This CDR3 comprises 14 residues. The V gene lost 5 bases and the J gene lost 5 bases, with 13 bases spanning the gap. Germline CDR1 SGHTA, CDR2 FQGTGA. Clones were sequenced by immunoSEQ multiplex PCR, and TCRdb holds only the in-frame ones, with some missing. The table has 50,000 to 70,000 clones, around 83% seen once; the top ten hold about 21%. This clone was counted once. No antigen is known for it. Findings and caveats of the study: White British ancestry dominated among donors, who included more females, and clonal diversity was possibly underestimated.

The origin of this receptor is an adult in good health. Here the sequenced sample was peripheral blood, taken on day 0 of MenACWY control vaccination. This chain connects TRBV7-3 to TRBJ2-1, with a weak D call TRBD1 (6 bases). The CDR3 is CASSPMGHDNEQFF. CDR3 nucleotides: TGTGCCAGCAGCCCCATGGGACACGACAATGAGCAGTTCTTC.